One sample yielded the 7 T cell receptor beta chains listed below, sequenced in a study of blood T cell repertoires in COVID-19. Sequenced by immunoSEQ multiplex PCR; TCRdb stores in-frame clones only, minus some. Of hundreds of thousands of clones detected, more than 70% appear once; the ten largest clones hold 2%. Sequencing was carried out using PBMCs or T cells enriched from blood (not recorded which). Receptors were obtained from a woman aged 55 to 70 in a cohort exposed to, infected with or recovered from COVID-19 (not recorded which).

The chain carries TRBV5-4 and TRBJ2-7; 12 bases agree with TRBD2. V was pared by 4 bases and J by 3 bases, with 5 bases of the junction left unmatched. CDR3 length: 15 residues. CDR1 is SGHNT and CDR2 is YYREEE in the germline V gene (reference sequence). This CDR3 reads CASSPTSGSIYEQYF. The CDR3 bases are TGTGCCAGCAGCCCGACTAGCGGGAGTATCTACGAGCAGTACTTC.

The chain uses TRBV28 and TRBJ2-1, with 7 bases identical to TRBD2. The germline gives CDR1 MDHEN, CDR2 SYDVKM. The CDR3 has 16 residues. V was pared by 1 base and J by 8 bases, with 11 bases of the junction left unmatched. The DNA of the CDR3 is TGTGCCAGCAGTTTATCCGGACTAGGCCTAGGCGATGAGCAGTTCTTC. The encoded protein is CASSLSGLGLGDEQFF.

V is TRBV11-1 and J is TRBJ2-2, with 8 bases fitting TRBD1. Unmatched junction bases numbered 3, after V lost 5 bases and J lost 4 bases. The CDR3 runs to 14 residues. CDR1 and CDR2 from the germline V gene are SGHAT and FQDESV (reference sequence). CDR3 nucleotide sequence: TGTGCCAGCAGCCTGACAGGGGTCACCGGGGAGCTGTTTTTT. It translates to CASSLTGVTGELFF.

This sequence joins TRBV2 and TRBJ1-4; D not certain. CDR3 size: 14 residues. Trimming pared 2 bases from V and 4 bases from J, leaving 8 bases between. Germline CDR1 SNHLY, CDR2 FYNNEI. CDR3 bases: TGTGCCAGCAGTGAAACTTTGAATAATGAAAAACTGTTTTTT. It encodes CASSETLNNEKLFF.

The gene calls are TRBV4-3 and TRBJ2-1, with 7 bases fitting TRBD2. The germline V gene encodes CDR1 LGHNA and CDR2 YSLEER. The CDR3 totals 17 residues. Trimming took 0 bases from V and 3 from J; bases not matched to a gene: 8. CDR3 nucleotides: TGCGCCAGCAGCCAAGACTCGATCGGGAGGTTCTACAATGAGCAGTTCTTC. It yields the protein CASSQDSIGRFYNEQFF.

This clone was detected only once. This chain uses TRBV10-2 with TRBJ2-7, with D unclear. The germline V gene has CDR1 WSHSY and CDR2 SAAADI. The CDR3 is 13 residues long. V shed 7 bases and J shed 0 bases, with 10 bases lying between them. CDR3 sequence reads: CASKDDISYEQYF. The CDR3 DNA reads TGCGCCAGCAAAGATGACATCTCCTACGAGCAGTACTTC.

This clone showed up just a few times. The chain is built from TRBV7-8 and TRBJ1-4; 9 bases align to TRBD1. Losses at the gene ends were 3 bases for V and 13 bases for J; bases not matched to a gene: 15. Germline CDR1 SGHVS, CDR2 FQNEAQ. The CDR3 length is 16 residues. DNA of the CDR3: TGTGCCAGCAGCTTGGGGCCGGGACAGGGTTATTTGGGACTGTTTTTT. Translated, it gives CASSLGPGQGYLGLFF.